The next 22 T cell receptor beta chains were all read from a single sample in a study of cytomegalovirus exposure and HLA in healthy donors. 13 Jbeta primers and 60 Vbeta primers were used for the PCR. Method: immunoSEQ multiplex PCR; TCRdb's copy keeps in-frame clones and lacks some. Its table records about 55,000 clones. The sequenced sample consisted of PBMCs. These receptors came from a man over 45 in good health and CMV-seropositive.

The chain employs TRBV5-1 and TRBJ2-5; weak D call: TRBD1 (6 bases). The CDR3 contains 15 residues. Per germline, CDR1 SGHRS and CDR2 YFSETQ. The V end was cut by 0 bases, the J end by 4 bases, with 13 bases between. The CDR3 DNA follows: TGCGCCAGCAGCTTGGATGGGGGCCGGGTAGAGACCCAGTACTTC. Amino acids: CASSLDGGRVETQYF.

The chain has TRBV7-2 and TRBJ2-3; D gene unclear. Trimming removed 4 bases at V and 3 bases at J, with 14 bases between. CDR1 and CDR2 from the germline V gene are SGHTA and FQGNSA. The CDR3 has 15 residues. The CDR3 is CASSSPHQATDTQYF. The CDR3 DNA follows: TGTGCCAGCAGCTCCCCCCACCAAGCGACAGATACGCAGTATTTT.

As concerns this clone: The conserved final phenylalanine or tryptophan is absent from the CDR3, which likely points to a read error. The chain recombines TRBV5-6 with TRBJ2-7; tentatively, D is TRBD1 (5 bases). Per germline, CDR1 SGHDT and CDR2 YYEEEE. CDR3 length equals 15 residues. V was clipped by 0 bases and J by 6 bases, with 16 bases between them. CDR3 region: CASSLVGQGGPEQYL. The CDR3 DNA sequence: TGTGCCAGCAGCTTGGTGGGGCAGGGCGGTCCCGAGCAGTACCTC.

This rearrangement joins TRBV6-6 to TRBJ2-1, with a tentative D call TRBD2 (6 bases). The CDR3 length is 12 residues. V lost 8 bases to trimming and J lost 6 bases, with 11 bases between them. Germline CDR1 is MNHNY and CDR2 is SVGAGI (reference sequence). CDR3: CASASEGNEQFF. In nucleotides, the CDR3 is TGTGCCAGCGCTTCGGAGGGCAATGAGCAGTTCTTC.

The chain carries TRBV5-1 and TRBJ2-1; D gene ambiguous. Germline V gives CDR1 SGHRS, CDR2 YFSETQ. The CDR3 runs 12 residues. V lost 3 bases, J lost 12 bases, and 13 bases lay in between. The CDR3 region has the DNA TGCGCCAGCAGCTCACCGGTACTCGGGCAGTTCTTC. This codes for CASSSPVLGQFF. Supplemented by reference TRBV5-1 and TRBJ2-1, the full variable domain reads KAGVTQTPRYLIKTRGQQVTLSCSPISGHRSVSWYQQTPGQGLQFLFEYFSETQRNKGNFPGRFSGRQFSNSRSEMNVSTLELGDSALYLCASSSPVLGQFFGPGTRLTVL.

V is TRBV19 and J is TRBJ1-2; D perhaps matches TRBD1 (5 bases). This CDR3 comprises 14 residues. V was clipped by 11 bases and J by 5 bases, with 21 bases between them. Per germline, CDR1 LNHDA and CDR2 SQIVND (reference sequence). CDR3 loop: CASGQGGGGYGYTF. As DNA, the CDR3 is TGTGCCTCCGGCCAGGGTGGGGGAGGATATGGCTACACCTTC. Full variable domain (remainder filled in from reference TRBV19 and TRBJ1-2): DGGITQSPKYLFRKEGQNVTLSCEQNLNHDAMYWYRQDPGQGLRLIYYSQIVNDFQKGDIAEGYSVSREKKESFPLTVTSAQKNPTAFYLCASGQGGGGYGYTFGSGTRLTVV.

V is TRBV13 and J is TRBJ1-3; 7 positions agree with TRBD1. Germline CDR1 reads PRHDT; CDR2 reads FYEKMQ (reference sequence). This CDR3 comprises 15 residues. V was clipped by 5 bases and J by 5 bases; unmatched bases: 9. For the CDR3, the DNA is TGTGCCAGCAGCGCCGTGGGACAGACGAGAAACACCATATATTTT. Its translation: CASSAVGQTRNTIYF.

The CDR3 bases are TGCGCCAGCAGCCGGTGGACTAGCGGGAGTTCGAACACCGGGGAGCTGTTTTTT. It translates to CASSRWTSGSSNTGELFF. The chain couples TRBV5-1 to TRBJ2-2, with 13 bases matching TRBD2. The CDR3 runs 18 residues. Germline V CDR1 and CDR2: SGHRS, YFSETQ. The V segment lost 4 bases and the J segment 0 bases; nucleotides outside the gene matches: 6.

The V and J genes are TRBV19 and TRBJ2-2, with 7 bases matching TRBD1. This CDR3 contains 15 residues. Losses at the gene ends were 8 bases for V and 5 bases for J; bases not matched to a gene: 11. Germline-derived CDR1 and CDR2 are LNHDA and SQIVND (reference sequence). CDR3 residues: CASARGQGETGELFF. The CDR3 DNA is TGTGCCAGTGCCAGAGGGCAGGGGGAAACCGGGGAGCTGTTTTTT.

The rearrangement links TRBV5-1 to TRBJ2-4; 11 positions agree with TRBD1. The CDR3 runs 18 residues. V trimming: 2 bases; J trimming: 8 bases; junction bases outside the gene matches: 15. Germline V CDR1 and CDR2: SGHRS, YFSETQ. This chain's CDR3 is CASSFGLRDRGLDDIQYF. The CDR3 bases are TGCGCCAGCAGCTTCGGACTTCGGGACAGGGGGTTAGACGACATTCAGTACTTC.

CDR3 in DNA: TGTGCCAGCTCACCGGCGACTCCCTCTCCAGATACGCAGTATTTT. It translates to CASSPATPSPDTQYF. The V call is TRBV18, the J call TRBJ2-3; no clear D. The CDR3 spans 15 residues. Trimming stripped 3 bases from V and 4 bases from J, with 14 bases between. Germline CDR1 is KGHSH and CDR2 is LQKENI.

This rearrangement joins TRBV5-8 to TRBJ1-1; the match to TRBD1 covers 7 bases. The CDR3 runs to 14 residues. Trimming took 4 bases from V and 11 from J; bases not matched to a gene: 14. Germline CDR1 reads SGHTS; CDR2 reads YDEGEE. DNA for the CDR3: TGTGCCAGCAGCCGGGACAGAGATTCACTGGGCGCTTTCTTT. This sequence encodes CASSRDRDSLGAFF.

The J gene is TRBJ2-7, the V gene TRBV7-9, with D possibly TRBD1 on 8 matching bases. Germline V gives CDR1 SEHNR, CDR2 FQNEAQ (reference sequence). V was shortened by 3 bases and J by 2 bases, with 14 bases between the two germline ends. The CDR3 consists of 15 residues. The CDR3 DNA is TGTGCCAGCAGCTTGGAACAGGGGGGGGCCTACGAGCAGTACTTC. This translates into CASSLEQGGAYEQYF.

V gene TRBV7-2 combines with J gene TRBJ2-7; TRBD2 aligns across 7 bases. The CDR3 covers 12 residues. J gave up 4 bases and V 8 bases, and 5 bases lay outside the gene matches. CDR1 is SGHTA, CDR2 FQGNSA, per germline. In DNA, the CDR3 is TGTGCCAGCGGGCCCGGGAGGTACGAGCAGTACTTC. Translation: CASGPGRYEQYF.

The gene calls are TRBV28 and TRBJ2-1; TRBD2 aligns across 10 bases. V trimming: 7 bases; J trimming: 2 bases; junction bases outside the gene matches: 8. This CDR3 has 16 residues. Germline V gene sequence: CDR1 MDHEN, CDR2 SYDVKM. Written as DNA, the CDR3 is TGTGCCAGCACCCCTGCTAGCGGGGGTCCCTACAATGAGCAGTTCTTC. Protein: CASTPASGGPYNEQFF.

The J gene is TRBJ1-1, the V gene TRBV30; D unresolved. Germline-derived CDR1 and CDR2 are GTSNPN and SVGIG (reference sequence). The CDR3 has 15 amino acids. V lost 4 bases and J 1 base, leaving 16 bases between the germline ends. CDR3 sequence reads: CAWTLFMQSNTEAFF. Here the CDR3 DNA reads TGTGCCTGGACCCTTTTTATGCAGTCGAACACTGAAGCTTTCTTT.

The chain joins TRBV27 to TRBJ1-1, with a weak D call TRBD1 (6 bases). This CDR3 contains 16 residues. V lost 5 bases, J lost 1 base, and 17 bases lay in between. Germline assignment: CDR1 MNHEY and CDR2 SMNVEV (reference sequence). CDR3 sequence (DNA): TGTGCCAGCAGTCTCTCCGCGACAGGATCGAACACTGAAGCTTTCTTT. Residues: CASSLSATGSNTEAFF.

This sequence joins TRBV5-3 and TRBJ2-7; 11 bases are a match to TRBD2. TRBV5-3 is reported as an ORF; its role is uncertain. The CDR3 totals 16 residues. The V and J ends lost 4 bases and 4 bases, in that order; junction bases with no gene match: 10. The DNA of the CDR3 is TGTGCCAGAAGCCAAGGGACTAGCGGATTTTCATACGAGCAGTACTTC. The encoded protein is CARSQGTSGFSYEQYF.

The chain employs TRBV7-2 and TRBJ2-5; the match to TRBD1 covers 7 bases. CDR3 size: 17 residues. In germline, CDR1 is SGHTA, CDR2 FQGNSA. J lost 2 bases, V lost 5 bases, and 14 bases had no gene match. CDR3 DNA sequence: TGTGCCAGCAGCCCCGGGTTCGGGACAGCCCAACAAGAGACCCAGTACTTC. Translation: CASSPGFGTAQQETQYF.

The J gene is TRBJ1-6, the V gene TRBV30; D is perhaps TRBD1 (5 bases). V was cut by 0 bases and J by 1 base, with 19 bases left in between. Germline assignment: CDR1 GTSNPN and CDR2 SVGIG (reference sequence). There are 19 residues in the CDR3. CDR3 coding DNA: TGTGCCTGGAGTGTAACAGGTGGAGGGGTGCGGTCCTATAATTCACCCCTCCACTTT. It is translated as CAWSVTGGGVRSYNSPLHF. The full variable domain, in which reference TRBV30 and TRBJ1-6 provide the parts outside the CDR3, is SQTIHQWPATLVQPVGSPLSLECTVEGTSNPNLYWYRQAAGRGLQLLFYSVGIGQISSEVPQNLSASRPQDRQFILSSKKLLLSDSGFYLCAWSVTGGGVRSYNSPLHFGNGTRLTVT.

This chain uses TRBV12-2 with TRBJ2-7; the table gives TRBD1 as D, unverified against the DNA. TRBV12-2 counts as a pseudogene. The CDR3 loop spans 15 amino acids. DNA for the CDR3: TGTGCAAGTCGCTTAGATAGACAGGGAGAAGACGAGCAGTACTTC. Amino acid sequence: CASRLDRQGEDEQYF.

This chain links TRBV25-1 with TRBJ1-4; 7 positions agree with TRBD1. The CDR3 contains 12 residues. Unmatched junction bases numbered 6, after V lost 4 bases and J lost 13 bases. Germline lookup yields CDR1 MGHDK and CDR2 SYGVNS. CDR3 DNA: TGTGCCAGCAGTGCTCCCCAGGGGGGACTGTTTTTT. Translation: CASSAPQGGLFF.